This T cell receptor (beta chain) was identified in a study of PD-L1 blockade in urothelial cancer. V dropped 0 bases and J dropped 0 bases, with 10 bases sitting between them. This CDR3 region has 15 residues. Per the germline V gene, CDR1 is SGHNT and CDR2 is YYREEE (reference sequence). Generated by immunoSEQ multiplex PCR, the TCRdb table keeps only in-frame clones and is missing some. In the table there are 90,000 to 120,000 clones, about 85% of which are singletons. The sample consisted of PBMCs, taken around atezolizumab (anti-PD-L1) treatment. The TCR sequence derives from a man aged 50-60 years with urothelial cancer. The rearrangement uses TRBV5-4 and TRBJ2-7, with D possibly being TRBD1 (5 bases). CDR3 region: CASSLGGRVSYEQYF. CDR3 nucleotides: TGTGCCAGCAGCTTGGGGGGCAGGGTCTCCTACGAGCAGTACTTC.